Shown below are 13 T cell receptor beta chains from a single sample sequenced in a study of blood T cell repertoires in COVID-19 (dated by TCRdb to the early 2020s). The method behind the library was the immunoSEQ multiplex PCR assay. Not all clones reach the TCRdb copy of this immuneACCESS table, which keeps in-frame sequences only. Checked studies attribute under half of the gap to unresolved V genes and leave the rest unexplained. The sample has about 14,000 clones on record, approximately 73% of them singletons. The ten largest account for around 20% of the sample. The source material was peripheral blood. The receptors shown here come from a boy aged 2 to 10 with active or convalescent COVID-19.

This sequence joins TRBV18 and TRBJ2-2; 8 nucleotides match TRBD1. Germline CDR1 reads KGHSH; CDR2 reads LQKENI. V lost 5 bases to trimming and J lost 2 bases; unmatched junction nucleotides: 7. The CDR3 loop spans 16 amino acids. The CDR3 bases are TGTGCCAGCTCATCGGGACAGGAACTAAACACCGGGGAGCTGTTTTTT. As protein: CASSSGQELNTGELFF.

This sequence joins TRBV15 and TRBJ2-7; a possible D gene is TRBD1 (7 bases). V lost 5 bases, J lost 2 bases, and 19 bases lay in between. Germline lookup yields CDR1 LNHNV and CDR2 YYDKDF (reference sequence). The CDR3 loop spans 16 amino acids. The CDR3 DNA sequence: TGTGCCACCAGCCGCGGAGGGGCAGGGGGGACCTACGAGCAGTACTTC. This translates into CATSRGGAGGTYEQYF. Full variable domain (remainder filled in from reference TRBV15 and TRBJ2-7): DAMVIQNPRYQVTQFGKPVTLSCSQTLNHNVMYWYQQKSSQAPKLLFHYYDKDFNNEADTPDNFQSRRPNTSFCFLDIRSPGLGDTAMYLCATSRGGAGGTYEQYFGPGTRLTVT.

The CDR3 sequence is CASSLGAPNTGELFF. DNA for the CDR3: TGTGCCAGCAGCCTCGGAGCTCCGAACACCGGGGAGCTGTTTTTT. The V call is TRBV11-3, the J call TRBJ2-2; no clear D. CDR1 and CDR2 from the germline V gene are SGHNT and YENEEA. The CDR3 is 15 residues long. Trimming removed 5 bases at V and 0 bases at J, with 10 bases between.

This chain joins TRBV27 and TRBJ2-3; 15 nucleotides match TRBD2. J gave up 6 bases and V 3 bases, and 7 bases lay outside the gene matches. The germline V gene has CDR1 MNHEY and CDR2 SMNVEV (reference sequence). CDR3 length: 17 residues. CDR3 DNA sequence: TGTGCCAGCAGTTTCGGACTAGCGGGAGGGCCTTACGATACGCAGTATTTT. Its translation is CASSFGLAGGPYDTQYF.

The CDR3 DNA follows: TGTGCCAGTAGTATCATTAGCGGGGGAACCGGGGAGCTGTTTTTT. It translates to CASSIISGGTGELFF. This chain joins TRBV19 and TRBJ2-2, with TRBD2 matching over 9 bases. In germline, CDR1 is LNHDA, CDR2 SQIVND (reference sequence). The J segment lost 5 bases and the V segment lost 3 bases, leaving 4 bases of the junction unmatched. The CDR3 covers 15 residues. Complete variable domain (other parts from reference TRBV19 and TRBJ2-2): DGGITQSPKYLFRKEGQNVTLSCEQNLNHDAMYWYRQDPGQGLRLIYYSQIVNDFQKGDIAEGYSVSREKKESFPLTVTSAQKNPTAFYLCASSIISGGTGELFFGEGSRLTVL.

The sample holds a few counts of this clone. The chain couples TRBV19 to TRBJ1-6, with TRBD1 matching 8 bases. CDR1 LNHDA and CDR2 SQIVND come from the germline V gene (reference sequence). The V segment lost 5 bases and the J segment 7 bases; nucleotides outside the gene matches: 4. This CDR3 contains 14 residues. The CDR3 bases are TGTGCCAGTAGTCTCACAGGGGGGAATTCACCCCTCCACTTT. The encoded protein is CASSLTGGNSPLHF.

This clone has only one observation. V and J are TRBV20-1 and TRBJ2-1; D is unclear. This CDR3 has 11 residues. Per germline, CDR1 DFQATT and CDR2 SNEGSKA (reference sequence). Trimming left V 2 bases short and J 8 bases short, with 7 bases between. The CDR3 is CSARSPHEQFF. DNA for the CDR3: TGCAGTGCTAGAAGCCCGCATGAGCAGTTCTTC.

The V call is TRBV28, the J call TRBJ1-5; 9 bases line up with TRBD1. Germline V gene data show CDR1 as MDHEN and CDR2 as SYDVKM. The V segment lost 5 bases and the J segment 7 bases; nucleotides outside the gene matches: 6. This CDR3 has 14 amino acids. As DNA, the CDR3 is TGTGCCAGCAGTCCCGGACAGGGGCGCCAGCCCCAGCATTTT. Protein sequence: CASSPGQGRQPQHF.

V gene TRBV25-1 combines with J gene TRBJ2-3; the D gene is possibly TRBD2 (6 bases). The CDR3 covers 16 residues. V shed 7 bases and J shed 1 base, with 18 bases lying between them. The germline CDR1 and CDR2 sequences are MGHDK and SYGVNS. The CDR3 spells CASKPLAGRRTDTQYF. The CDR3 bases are TGTGCCAGCAAGCCACTTGCGGGACGGCGCACAGATACGCAGTATTTT. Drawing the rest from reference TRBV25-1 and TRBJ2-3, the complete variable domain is EADIYQTPRYLVIGTGKKITLECSQTMGHDKMYWYQQDPGMELHLIHYSYGVNSTEKGDLSSESTVSRIRTEHFPLTLESARPSHTSQYLCASKPLAGRRTDTQYFGPGTRLTVL.

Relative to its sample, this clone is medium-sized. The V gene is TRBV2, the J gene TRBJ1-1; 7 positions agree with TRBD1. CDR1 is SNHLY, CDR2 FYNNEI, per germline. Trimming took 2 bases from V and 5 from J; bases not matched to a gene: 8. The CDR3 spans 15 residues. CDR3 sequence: CASSELAGGSTEAFF. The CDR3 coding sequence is TGTGCCAGCAGTGAACTCGCAGGGGGTTCAACTGAAGCTTTCTTT.

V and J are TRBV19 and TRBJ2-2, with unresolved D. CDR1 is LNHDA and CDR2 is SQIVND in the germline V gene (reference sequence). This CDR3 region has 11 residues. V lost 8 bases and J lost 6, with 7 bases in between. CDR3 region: CASLSSGELFF. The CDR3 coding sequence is TGTGCCAGTCTATCCTCCGGGGAGCTGTTTTTT.

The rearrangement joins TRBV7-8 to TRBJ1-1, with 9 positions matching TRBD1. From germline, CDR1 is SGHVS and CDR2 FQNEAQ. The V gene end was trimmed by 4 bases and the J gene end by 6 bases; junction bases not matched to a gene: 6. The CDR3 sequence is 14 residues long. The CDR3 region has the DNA TGTGCCAGCAGCTCATACGGACAGGGGTCTGAAGCTTTCTTT. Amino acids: CASSSYGQGSEAFF.

In nucleotides, the CDR3 is TGTGCCAGTAGTCCTTTCTTCACTAGCAATGAGCAGTTCTTC. Translated: CASSPFFTSNEQFF. The chain links TRBV19 to TRBJ2-1; maybe TRBD2 (5 bases). This CDR3 spans 14 amino acids. Trimming took 5 bases from V and 6 from J, leaving 14 bases between them. From germline, CDR1 is LNHDA and CDR2 SQIVND (reference sequence).